This TCR beta chain was sequenced in a study of blood T cell repertoires in COVID-19. CDR3 length: 14 residues. V was clipped by 6 bases and J by 1 base, with 13 bases between them. Germline CDR1 is SGHDT and CDR2 is YYEEEE. The table came from immunoSEQ multiplex PCR; TCRdb's copy has only in-frame clones and leaves some out. The sample gives hundreds of thousands of clones, roughly 83% of which show up once; 8.9% is in the top ten. The rearrangement links TRBV5-6 to TRBJ1-1, with D tentatively TRBD1 (6 bases). The sample was peripheral blood. This clonotype was sampled from an elderly man with acute or convalescent COVID-19. The CDR3 DNA reads TGTGCCAGCAAGGGAGGGGGTCCGAACACTGAAGCTTTCTTT. Amino acid sequence: CASKGGGPNTEAFF. The variable domain in full, completed from reference TRBV5-6 and TRBJ1-1, reads DAGVTQSPTHLIKTRGQQVTLRCSPKSGHDTVSWYQQALGQGPQFIFQYYEEEERQRGNFPDRFSGHQFPNYSSELNVNALLLGDSALYLCASKGGGPNTEAFFGQGTRLTVV.